Sequencing of this T cell receptor beta chain was carried out in a study of blood T cells in healthy people across ages. Germline V gives CDR1 MNHEY, CDR2 SVGEGT. Trimming shortened V by 8 bases and J by 5 bases, and 18 bases separated the two germline ends. The CDR3 is 14 amino acids. Study results and limitations: From one million sequenced T cells, diversity estimates were lower bounds.

Each donor gave about 9.3 milliliters of peripheral blood. There were at least 5 micrograms of total RNA extracted from every sample. To note about this clonotype: Its antigen remains unknown.

Combining a sample-barcoded 5' primer with a J-beta primer mix, a second PCR ran for roughly 7 to 12 cycles. All cDNA molecules were each tagged by a template-switch adaptor with 12 random nucleotides. TCRdb reprocessed the 5' RACE reads via MiXCR and lists one record per CDR3 protein. The sample shows 980,000 or so distinct CDR3 sequences, about 48% of them seen only once. Sequenced: blood. The sequence derives from a man aged 25-40 years in good health. This chain links TRBV6-2 or TRBV6-3 with TRBJ2-5, with D tentatively TRBD2 (7 bases). The CDR3 nucleotides are TGTGCCAGCTACAAGCGGGGTACAGGGGAGACCCAGTACTTC. It codes for CASYKRGTGETQYF.